The 26 T cell receptor beta chains below were found in one sample sequenced in a study of CD8+ T cells in alopecia areata. After isolation, RNA underwent reverse transcription to generate cDNA as the sequencing template. The data were produced by immunoSEQ multiplex PCR, yet TCRdb's version contains in-frame clones alone and is incomplete. The sample consists of around 120,000 clones, approximately 60% of them appearing once. The sequenced sample consisted of CD4+ T cells sorted from blood. The receptors were sampled from a human donor in good health.

The chain recombines TRBV2 with TRBJ2-6; D call uncertain. CDR1 is SNHLY and CDR2 is FYNNEI in the germline V gene. The CDR3 sequence is 17 residues long. The ends were cut back, 6 bases at V and 0 bases at J, with 15 bases in the middle. CDR3 nucleotide sequence: TGTGCCAGCAGGAGAGAACTAACCCGCTCTGGGGCCAACGTCCTGACTTTC. Encoded protein: CASRRELTRSGANVLTF.

This clone was observed a handful of times. This sequence joins TRBV14 and TRBJ1-1; 10 bases fit TRBD1. The CDR3 consists of 16 residues. Germline-derived CDR1 and CDR2 are SGHDN and FVKESK. V lost 4 bases to trimming and J lost 5 bases; unmatched junction nucleotides: 10. The CDR3 nucleotides are TGTGCCAGCAGCCTTAGACAGGGGGCATTGTGGACTGAAGCTTTCTTT. It is translated as CASSLRQGALWTEAFF.

The chain combines TRBV7-2 with TRBJ2-3; weak D call: TRBD2 (6 bases). V lost 4 bases and J lost 1, with 9 bases in between. The CDR3 has 14 residues. Looked up from germline, CDR1 is SGHTA and CDR2 is FQGNSA. The DNA of the CDR3 is TGTGCCAGCAGCTACGGCGGGGGCACAGATACGCAGTATTTT. This gives the protein CASSYGGGTDTQYF.

J is TRBJ2-4 and V is TRBV2, with TRBD2 identical over 9 bases. This CDR3 has 16 amino acids. Germline CDR1 SNHLY, CDR2 FYNNEI. V gave up 2 bases and J gave up 3 bases; unmatched junction bases: 5. DNA of the CDR3: TGTGCCAGCAGTGAAAGGAGTAGCGGGAGCAAAAACATTCAGTACTTC. Its translation is CASSERSSGSKNIQYF.

The chain uses TRBV29-1 and TRBJ1-2; perhaps TRBD1 as D (5 bases). Germline lookup yields CDR1 SQVTM and CDR2 ANQGSEA. The CDR3 spans 15 residues. The chain's CDR3 is CGSSLPTAGNYGYTF. CDR3 bases: TGCGGAAGTAGCCTCCCGACAGCGGGGAACTATGGCTACACCTTC.

This clone was counted between two and nine times. The CDR3 spells CASTSGTHYGYTF. In DNA form, the CDR3 reads TGTGCCAGCACCTCCGGGACACACTATGGCTACACCTTC. This chain joins TRBV6-5 and TRBJ1-2; D might be TRBD1 (6 bases). Germline-derived CDR1 and CDR2 are MNHEY and SVGAGI. Trimming removed 7 bases at V and 3 bases at J, with 12 bases between. The CDR3 is 13 amino acids.

The J gene is TRBJ2-3, the V gene TRBV29-1; 7 bases line up with TRBD2. The CDR3 runs to 14 residues. J gave up 0 bases and V 3 bases, and 3 bases lay outside the gene matches. Germline CDR1 SQVTM, CDR2 ANQGSEA. CDR3 nucleotides: TGCAGCGTTGAGGGGGGGGGAAGCACAGATACGCAGTATTTT. Protein product: CSVEGGGSTDTQYF.

The rearrangement joins TRBV29-1 to TRBJ2-1, with TRBD2 as a possible D gene (5 bases). Trimming removed 7 bases from V and 0 bases from J, with 10 bases in between. This CDR3 has 13 amino acids. Germline V CDR1 and CDR2: SQVTM, ANQGSEA. The CDR3 region is CSAQRSSYNEQFF. CDR3 nucleotides: TGCAGCGCCCAGCGGAGCTCCTACAATGAGCAGTTCTTC.

This clone appeared a few times. The V and J genes are TRBV9 and TRBJ2-2; D could derive from TRBD1 or TRBD2 (6 bases each). The CDR3 is made up of 16 amino acids. The V end was cut by 3 bases, the J end by 3 bases, with 15 bases between. In germline, CDR1 is SGDLS, CDR2 YYNGEE. The CDR3 loop reads CASSAPRGADTGELFF. CDR3 sequence (DNA): TGTGCCAGCAGCGCCCCTAGGGGGGCGGACACCGGGGAGCTGTTTTTT.

This clone was found a few times. V and J are TRBV30 and TRBJ1-2, with TRBD1 identical over 8 bases. This CDR3 region has 13 residues. Germline loops: CDR1 GTSNPN, CDR2 SVGIG (reference sequence). V lost 3 bases and J lost 4; bases outside the gene matches: 4. DNA of the CDR3: TGTGCCTGGAGCGGCGGGACAGGCTATGGCTACACCTTC. Translated: CAWSGGTGYGYTF.

This chain joins TRBV30 and TRBJ1-6; no clear D gene. Trimming stripped 3 bases from V and 8 bases from J, with 11 bases between. CDR1 is GTSNPN, CDR2 SVGIG, per germline (reference sequence). This CDR3 contains 13 residues. The CDR3 protein is CAWSSGRDSPLHF. The CDR3 DNA reads TGTGCCTGGAGCTCAGGCCGGGATTCACCCCTCCACTTT. The complete variable domain, with remaining parts taken from reference TRBV30 and TRBJ1-6, reads SQTIHQWPATLVQPVGSPLSLECTVEGTSNPNLYWYRQAAGRGLQLLFYSVGIGQISSEVPQNLSASRPQDRQFILSSKKLLLSDSGFYLCAWSSGRDSPLHFGNGTRLTVT.

The CDR3 DNA is TGTGCCAGCAGCCGGACAGGGGGAAACACCGGGGAGCTGTTTTTT. It codes for CASSRTGGNTGELFF. This chain joins TRBV7-2 and TRBJ2-2, with TRBD1 identical over 10 bases. V shed 5 bases, J shed 2 bases, and the junction held 2 bases outside the gene matches. The CDR3 is 15 residues long. Germline V lookup: CDR1 SGHTA, CDR2 FQGNSA.

This clone was counted a single time. The gene calls are TRBV5-4 and TRBJ2-4; 7 positions agree with TRBD2. The closer fit of TRBJ2-7 to the DNA end suggests the J call may be wrong. Per the germline V gene, CDR1 is SGHNT and CDR2 is YYREEE (reference sequence). This CDR3 spans 15 amino acids. The CDR3 coding sequence is TGTGCCAGCAGCTTGGGGGCAGCGGGGACCTACGAGCAGTACTTC. This codes for CASSLGAAGTYEQYF.

This clone was detected only a few times. The chain has TRBV7-9 and TRBJ2-2, with 9 bases fitting TRBD1. The V segment lost 2 bases and the J segment 4 bases; nucleotides outside the gene matches: 8. From germline, CDR1 is SEHNR and CDR2 FQNEAQ (reference sequence). The length of the CDR3 is 17 residues. The CDR3 coding sequence is TGTGCCAGCAGCTTAACTCGGACAGGGGCGTCCACCGGGGAGCTGTTTTTT. It encodes CASSLTRTGASTGELFF.

The sample holds one count of this clone. This chain uses TRBV10-2 with TRBJ2-5; D unclear. The CDR3 length is 14 residues. Germline CDR1 WSHSY, CDR2 SAAADI. The ends were cut back, 2 bases at V and 5 bases at J, with 12 bases in the middle. This CDR3 is CASSEMRPLETQYF. CDR3 DNA: TGCGCCAGCAGTGAGATGCGGCCTTTGGAGACCCAGTACTTC.

V is TRBV29-1 and J is TRBJ2-7, with TRBD1 matching 9 bases. Trimming took 3 bases from V and 1 from J; bases not matched to a gene: 7. This CDR3 is built from 15 residues. The germline CDR1 and CDR2 sequences are SQVTM and ANQGSEA. The CDR3 bases are TGCAGCGTTGAGGCGGGACAGGGAGGGTCCTACGAGCAGTACTTC. Translated: CSVEAGQGGSYEQYF.

The chain recombines TRBV29-1 with TRBJ1-2; possible D gene TRBD1, 5 bases. In germline, CDR1 is SQVTM, CDR2 ANQGSEA. The CDR3 runs 12 residues. V lost 7 bases and J lost 8, with 17 bases in between. The CDR3 sequence is CSGLWGGNGYTF. DNA of the CDR3: TGCAGCGGGTTGTGGGGGGGAAACGGCTACACCTTC.

This chain uses TRBV11-2 with TRBJ2-7; either TRBD1 or TRBD2 may supply D (5 bases each). The CDR3 sequence is 16 residues long. V gave up 9 bases and J gave up 7 bases, with 28 bases separating them. Germline assignment: CDR1 SGHAT and CDR2 FQNNGV. This chain's CDR3 is CASSHWGSQSPREQYF. CDR3 nucleotide sequence: TGTGCCAGTTCCCACTGGGGGTCACAATCCCCTCGTGAGCAGTACTTC.

This chain links TRBV5-1 with TRBJ1-5; 10 bases are shared with TRBD1. With 5 bases clipped from V and 6 bases from J, the junction kept 11 bases outside the gene matches. The length of the CDR3 is 16 residues. Germline V gene lookup returns CDR1 SGHRS and CDR2 YFSETQ. The chain's CDR3 is CASRRQGAGSIQPQHF. The CDR3 coding sequence is TGCGCCAGCAGGCGACAGGGGGCCGGTTCAATTCAGCCCCAGCATTTT.

CDR3 DNA sequence: TGTGCCAGCAGCGCTAGAGGAAGGGGGTACCAAGAGACCCAGTACTTC. Encoded protein: CASSARGRGYQETQYF. This chain links TRBV25-1 with TRBJ2-5; D possibly corresponds to TRBD1 (6 bases). V was cut by 6 bases and J by 0 bases, with 17 bases left in between. The germline gives CDR1 MGHDK, CDR2 SYGVNS. The CDR3 is made up of 16 amino acids.

The chain has TRBV2 and TRBJ1-5; TRBD1 matches at 8 bases. The CDR3 has 16 residues. Germline V gives CDR1 SNHLY, CDR2 FYNNEI. The ends lost 6 bases at V and 2 bases at J; junction bases unmatched: 9. CDR3 residues: CASSLDRGDGNQPQHF. The CDR3 DNA follows: TGTGCCAGCAGCCTCGACAGGGGTGATGGCAATCAGCCCCAGCATTTT.

V is TRBV27 and J is TRBJ2-3, with a possible D match to TRBD2 (5 bases). V lost 2 bases and J lost 3, with 18 bases in between. This CDR3 is built from 17 residues. Germline CDR1 is MNHEY and CDR2 is SMNVEV (reference sequence). The CDR3 is CASSLIRGNVGTDTQYF. In nucleotides, the CDR3 is TGTGCCAGCAGTTTAATCCGAGGGAATGTAGGTACAGATACGCAGTATTTT.

The chain employs TRBV27 and TRBJ1-1; a possible D gene is TRBD1 (6 bases). The length of the CDR3 is 15 residues. Per germline, CDR1 MNHEY and CDR2 SMNVEV (reference sequence). Trimming removed 5 bases from V and 5 bases from J, with 18 bases in between. CDR3 in amino acids: CASSRQGPRGTEAFF. CDR3 DNA: TGTGCCAGCAGTAGGCAGGGGCCCCGAGGGACTGAAGCTTTCTTT.

This clone has just a few counts. This CDR3 is CASSLLGRTDREQYF. CDR3 in DNA: TGTGCCAGCAGCTTACTGGGACGGACAGATAGGGAGCAGTACTTC. V is TRBV7-3 and J is TRBJ2-7; D perhaps matches TRBD1 (6 bases). This CDR3 is built from 15 residues. Between the trimmed V and J ends, which lost 2 bases and 7 bases, there was a span of 18 bases. The germline gives CDR1 SGHTA, CDR2 FQGTGA.

V is TRBV5-1 and J is TRBJ1-5; D unresolved. The CDR3 consists of 15 residues. V shed 4 bases and J shed 0 bases, with 11 bases lying between them. Germline CDR1 SGHRS, CDR2 YFSETQ. The CDR3 nucleotides read TGCGCCAGCAGCCCGACGGCTAATAGCAATCAGCCCCAGCATTTT. As protein: CASSPTANSNQPQHF.

In this sample, this clone turned up a few times. The chain carries TRBV9 and TRBJ1-2; D not certain. V shed 3 bases and J shed 4 bases, with 19 bases lying between them. Germline CDR1 reads SGDLS; CDR2 reads YYNGEE. CDR3 length equals 16 residues. This chain's CDR3 is CASSEPRTASPYGYTF. CDR3 nucleotide sequence: TGTGCCAGCAGCGAGCCGAGGACCGCATCCCCCTATGGCTACACCTTC.